Presented here are 3 T cell receptor beta chains from one specimen sequenced in a study of spatial heterogeneity in lung cancer. TCRdb passed the 5' RACE reads through MiXCR, listing each CDR3 protein once. The table lists more than 20,000 distinct CDR3 sequences, 4.6% of them singletons. Time point reported: sample taken at primary tumor resection. The authors sequenced whole RNA from tumor, nontumor lung or frozen PBMC without sorting. The starting material was PBMCs, obtained at surgery. The receptors were gathered from a male donor with early-stage non-small cell lung cancer.

This clonotype has ten or more counts. The chain couples TRBV7-2 to TRBJ2-5; 9 bases match TRBD1. The germline CDR1 and CDR2 sequences are SGHTA and FQGNSA. Trimming took 5 bases from V and 9 from J; bases not matched to a gene: 7. This CDR3 is 13 amino acids long. The CDR3 DNA reads TGTGCCAGCAGCCCTACAGGGGGCGGGCCCCAGTACTTC. It yields the protein CASSPTGGGPQYF.

The chain recombines TRBV3-1 with TRBJ2-7; D gene ambiguous. CDR3 size: 11 residues. V was shortened by 1 base and J by 5 bases, with 3 bases between the two germline ends. The V gene's germline CDR1 is LGHDT and CDR2 YNNKEL (reference sequence). The CDR3 DNA sequence: TGTGCCAGCAGCCAAGGGAACGAGCAGTACTTC. The encoded protein is CASSQGNEQYF.

This clonotype appeared many times. The chain joins TRBV2 to TRBJ1-1; 7 nucleotides align to TRBD1. V trimming: 2 bases; J trimming: 9 bases; junction bases outside the gene matches: 3. This CDR3 has 12 amino acids. Germline loops: CDR1 SNHLY, CDR2 FYNNEI. The CDR3 DNA follows: TGTGCCAGCAGTGAATCGGGACAGAAAGCTTTCTTT. This gives the protein CASSESGQKAFF.